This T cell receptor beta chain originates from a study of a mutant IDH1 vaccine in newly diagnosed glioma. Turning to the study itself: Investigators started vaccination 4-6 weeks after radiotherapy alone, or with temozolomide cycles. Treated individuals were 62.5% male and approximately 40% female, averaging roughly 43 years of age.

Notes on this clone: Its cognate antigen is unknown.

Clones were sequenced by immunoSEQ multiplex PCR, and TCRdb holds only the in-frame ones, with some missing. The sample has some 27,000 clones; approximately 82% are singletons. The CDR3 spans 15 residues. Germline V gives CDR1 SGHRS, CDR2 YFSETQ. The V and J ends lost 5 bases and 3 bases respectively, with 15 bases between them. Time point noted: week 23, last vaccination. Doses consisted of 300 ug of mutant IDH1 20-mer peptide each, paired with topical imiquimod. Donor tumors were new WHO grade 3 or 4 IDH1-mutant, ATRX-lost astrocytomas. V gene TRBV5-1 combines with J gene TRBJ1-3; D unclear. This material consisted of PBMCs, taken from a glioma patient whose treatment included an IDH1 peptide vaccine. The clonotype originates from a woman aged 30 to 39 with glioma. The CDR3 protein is CASRRGSEDGNTIYF. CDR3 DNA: TGCGCCAGCAGGCGTGGCTCGGAGGATGGAAACACCATATATTTT.